This T cell receptor beta chain was recorded in a study of cytomegalovirus exposure and HLA in healthy donors. In the PCR, 60 Vbeta and 13 Jbeta primers were used. Using immunoSEQ multiplex PCR, the repertoire was profiled, and TCRdb retains in-frame clones only, with some absent. The sample lists roughly 160,000 clones, roughly 85% occurring once. The CDR3 covers 17 residues. The ends lost 6 bases at V and 0 bases at J; junction bases unmatched: 7. The V gene's germline CDR1 is MNHEY and CDR2 SMNVEV (reference sequence). The chain links TRBV27 to TRBJ2-1; 11 nucleotides align to TRBD2. This receptor was obtained from a man between 50 and 59 years old in good health and CMV-seropositive. Material for sequencing was PBMCs. The CDR3 spells CASSLSGGASSYNEQFF. CDR3 nucleotide sequence: TGTGCCAGCAGCCTTAGCGGGGGGGCGAGCTCCTACAATGAGCAGTTCTTC.